This TCR beta chain was identified in a study of cytomegalovirus exposure and HLA in healthy donors. The PCR employed 60 Vbeta primers together with 13 Jbeta primers. Clones were sequenced by immunoSEQ multiplex PCR, and TCRdb holds only the in-frame ones, with some missing. The sample includes 190,000 or so clones, about four fifths of them seen just once. Germline assignment: CDR1 PRHDT and CDR2 FYEKMQ (reference sequence). V lost 5 bases and J lost 0, with 17 bases in between. This CDR3 contains 17 residues. The sequenced sample was PBMCs. The chain couples TRBV13 to TRBJ2-1; tentatively, D is TRBD2 (6 bases). This TCR was recovered from a man aged 45-65 years in good health and CMV-seronegative. Here the CDR3 DNA reads TGTGCCAGCAGCCCTAGAGGGACTTTCAGCTCCTACAATGAGCAGTTCTTC. Its translation: CASSPRGTFSSYNEQFF. Based on the CDR3 plus reference TRBV13 and TRBJ2-1, the full variable domain is AAGVIQSPRHLIKEKRETATLKCYPIPRHDTVYWYQQGPGQDPQFLISFYEKMQSDKGSIPDRFSAQQFSDYHSELNMSSLELGDSALYFCASSPRGTFSSYNEQFFGPGTRLTVL.